A selection of T cell receptor beta chains follows, all from one sample in a study of cytomegalovirus exposure and HLA in healthy donors. Profiling relied on immunoSEQ multiplex PCR, and the TCRdb table lists in-frame clones only, not all of them. The sample has 130,000 to 150,000 clones, about 75% seen once. The sequencing input was PBMCs. These TCRs come from a male donor in good health and CMV-seronegative. The conserved cysteine and the conserved F or W are not part of the CDR3 here.

>TRBV18|TRBJ1-2
ASSGTGAISYGYT
>TRBV7-9|TRBJ2-5
SSSLGRLAGPQETQY
>TRBV2|TRBJ2-1
ASRIRDRALEQF
>TRBV7-3|TRBJ2-5
ASSLDGRGEETQY
>TRBV2|TRBJ1-2
ATTLDRGLGYT
>TRBV9|TRBJ2-7
ASSVGGDYFSYEQY
>TRBV18|TRBJ1-2
ASSADTLGGYT
>TRBV4-2|TRBJ2-3
ASPQVAGNTDTQY
>TRBV6-4|TRBJ2-1
ASSGSGGSYNEQF
>TRBV21-1|TRBJ1-1
ASSFPSGQDCYTEAF
>TRBV5-4|TRBJ2-3
ASSQRVPGQQNTQY
>TRBV7-9|TRBJ2-2
ASSYDRGPANTGELF
>TRBV19|TRBJ1-5
ASSTQTGRNQPQH
>TRBV7-3|TRBJ2-7
ASSPDRSSYEQY
>TRBV7-3|TRBJ1-6
ASSLNQNSPLH
>TRBV4-3|TRBJ2-2
ASSIDRSTGELF
>TRBV4-1|TRBJ2-7
ASSQTGPSYEQY
>TRBV7-2|TRBJ2-1
ASSLDGYNEQF
>TRBV14|TRBJ2-3
ASSRGFSSTDTQY
>TRBV6-1|TRBJ1-6
ASSARDRNNSPLH
>TRBV6-4|TRBJ2-1
ASGPGTGAYNEQF
>TRBV19|TRBJ2-5
ASSKVQGAALEETQY
>TRBV9|TRBJ1-2
ASSARDLLYGYT
>TRBV27|TRBJ1-5
ASSLTGTGPNSNQPQH
>TRBV11-2|TRBJ2-7
ASSLDGGRVVGGEQY
>TRBV2|TRBJ2-3
ASRRLAGTDTQY
>TRBV7-3|TRBJ2-1
ASSRGLALGDEQF
>TRBV9|TRBJ2-3
ASSGTGSWTDTQY
>TRBV4-3|TRBJ1-1
ASSQDGLQEAF
>TRBV7-2|TRBJ2-7
ASSLGQKSYEQY
>TRBV6-6|TRBJ2-2
ASSYSPGQGSGELF
>TRBV5-1|TRBJ2-7
ASSPGTSGRGEQY
>TRBV5-6|TRBJ2-2
ASSLRGGGNTGELF